Listed here are 21 T cell receptor beta chains from one sample, sequenced in a study of blood T cell repertoires in COVID-19. Profiling relied on immunoSEQ multiplex PCR, and the TCRdb table lists in-frame clones only, not all of them. Counted here are fewer than 200,000 clones, around 83% occurring once; the ten biggest clones make up approximately 25%. Sequencing input: PBMCs or T cells enriched from blood (not recorded which). Receptors originate from a woman aged 40 to 50 in a cohort exposed to, infected with or recovered from COVID-19 (not recorded which).

The CDR3 spells CASSRLSGGRGGSPLHF. DNA for the CDR3: TGTGCCAGCAGCCGCTTGAGCGGGGGGCGCGGGGGTTCACCCCTCCACTTT. The rearrangement uses TRBV5-8 and TRBJ1-6; D possibly corresponds to TRBD1 (6 bases). The V gene's germline CDR1 is SGHTS and CDR2 YDEGEE. V was shortened by 4 bases and J by 9 bases, with 23 bases between the two germline ends. This CDR3 is built from 17 residues.

This chain connects TRBV5-1 to TRBJ2-5; D uncertain. The CDR3 totals 14 residues. Germline loops: CDR1 SGHRS, CDR2 YFSETQ. The ends were cut back, 0 bases at V and 2 bases at J, with 8 bases in the middle. DNA for the CDR3: TGCGCCAGCAGCTTGGCCAGGTTGCAAGAGACCCAGTACTTC. It specifies CASSLARLQETQYF.

The V gene is TRBV10-1, the J gene TRBJ2-1; maybe TRBD2 (5 bases). V lost 6 bases and J lost 0, with 18 bases in between. The CDR3 contains 17 residues. The germline gives CDR1 WNHNN, CDR2 SYGVQD (reference sequence). As DNA, the CDR3 is TGCGCCAGCAGCGTCTTACTGGCGGGCAGCTCCTACAATGAGCAGTTCTTC. This sequence encodes CASSVLLAGSSYNEQFF.

This clone appeared once. In DNA form, the CDR3 reads TGTGCCAGCAGCCAAGATTCGGCGACAGAAAAACTGTTTTTT. Translating it yields CASSQDSATEKLFF. J is TRBJ1-4 and V is TRBV3-1 (or the pseudogene TRBV3-2), with D unresolved. Trimming shortened V by 0 bases and J by 8 bases, and 10 bases separated the two germline ends. The CDR3 length is 14 residues. CDR1 and CDR2 from the germline V gene are LGHDT and YNNKEL (reference sequence).

In nucleotides, the CDR3 is TGTGCCACCAGCAGAGATCTCGTTCAGGGAAATGAGCAGTTCTTC. This translates into CATSRDLVQGNEQFF. The chain employs TRBV15 and TRBJ2-1; tentatively, D is TRBD1 (5 bases). Germline lookup yields CDR1 LNHNV and CDR2 YYDKDF (reference sequence). Trimming took 0 bases from V and 7 from J, leaving 13 bases between them. This CDR3 has 15 amino acids.

This chain links TRBV5-1 with TRBJ2-1; D perhaps matches TRBD1 (6 bases). CDR1 and CDR2 from the germline V gene are SGHRS and YFSETQ. V lost 2 bases and J 6 bases, leaving 15 bases between the germline ends. The CDR3 is 15 amino acids. CDR3 residues: CASSFAQGTLNEQFF. The DNA of the CDR3 is TGCGCCAGCAGCTTTGCACAGGGAACTCTCAATGAGCAGTTCTTC.

The chain employs TRBV5-4 and TRBJ1-4; the match to TRBD1 covers 7 bases. The CDR3 spans 14 residues. CDR1 is SGHNT, CDR2 YYREEE, per germline (reference sequence). V lost 5 bases to trimming and J lost 8 bases; unmatched junction nucleotides: 9. The CDR3 DNA follows: TGTGCCAGCAGGGCTACAGGGGAACGAGAAAAACTGTTTTTT. Translation gives CASRATGEREKLFF. Looking up the rest from reference TRBV5-4 and TRBJ1-4 gives the full variable domain: ETGVTQSPTHLIKTRGQQVTLRCSSQSGHNTVSWYQQALGQGPQFIFQYYREEENGRGNFPPRFSGLQFPNYSSELNVNALELDDSALYLCASRATGEREKLFFGSGTQLSVL.

This clone was seen a few times. The chain employs TRBV7-8 and TRBJ2-7; D is perhaps TRBD2 (5 bases). There are 12 residues in the CDR3. CDR1 is SGHVS, CDR2 FQNEAQ, per germline. V was pared by 3 bases and J by 7 bases, with 10 bases between. The CDR3 DNA sequence: TGTGCCAGCAGCTTCGAGTCGGGGGAGCAGTACTTC. It specifies CASSFESGEQYF.

The V call is TRBV19, the J call TRBJ1-6; 7 nucleotides match TRBD1. From germline, CDR1 is LNHDA and CDR2 SQIVND (reference sequence). Trimming removed 10 bases from V and 6 bases from J; junction bases left unmatched: 3. There are 12 residues in the CDR3. The chain's CDR3 is CATGQLNSPLHF. The DNA of the CDR3 is TGTGCCACGGGACAGCTTAATTCACCCCTCCACTTT.

About this clone itself: A junction boundary mismatches the germline segment, possibly from a read error. The chain is built from TRBV6-1 and TRBJ2-2, with 12 bases identical to TRBD1. The CDR3 is 17 amino acids. CDR1 and CDR2 (germline): MNHNS, SASEGT. CDR3 loop: CASSKAGTGGITGELFF. In nucleotides, the CDR3 is TGTGCCAGCAGTAAAGCCGGGACAGGGGGCATCACCGGGGAGCTGTTTTTT.

V usage is TRBV24-1 and J usage is TRBJ1-2, with 8 positions matching TRBD1. Germline V gene data show CDR1 as KGHDR and CDR2 as SFDVKD. This CDR3 region has 16 residues. J lost 2 bases, V lost 3 bases, and 7 bases had no gene match. CDR3 sequence: CATSDVGTGGNYGYTF. In DNA form, the CDR3 reads TGTGCCACCAGTGATGTCGGGACAGGCGGAAACTATGGCTACACCTTC.

CDR3 loop: CASSVQGDEAFF. The CDR3 DNA reads as TGTGCCAGCAGCGTACAGGGGGATGAAGCTTTCTTT. The chain has TRBV7-9 and TRBJ1-1; 8 bases are a match to TRBD1. Germline assignment: CDR1 SEHNR and CDR2 FQNEAQ (reference sequence). V trimming: 5 bases; J trimming: 7 bases; junction bases outside the gene matches: 3. The CDR3 runs to 12 residues.

The chain joins TRBV6-2 or TRBV6-3 to TRBJ2-2; 11 bases are a match to TRBD2. The CDR3 is 19 residues long. CDR1 and CDR2 from the germline V gene are MNHEY and SVGEGT. V lost 6 bases and J lost 4; bases outside the gene matches: 16. The CDR3 here is CASRPTSGSRNRGTGELFF. CDR3 coding DNA: TGTGCCAGCAGGCCTACTAGCGGGAGTAGGAATAGAGGCACCGGGGAGCTGTTTTTT.

This clone was seen just once. The V gene is TRBV10-2, the J gene TRBJ1-2, with unresolved D. This CDR3 region has 15 residues. CDR1 and CDR2 from the germline V gene are WSHSY and SAAADI. V lost 0 bases, J lost 1 base, and 9 bases lay in between. CDR3 DNA: TGCGCCAGCAGTGAGTCCTACGGGAATAACTATGGCTACACCTTC. Its protein is CASSESYGNNYGYTF.

This clone was seen only once. This chain joins TRBV20-1 and TRBJ1-2; D is ambiguous. Trimming removed 6 bases at V and 6 bases at J, with 11 bases between. The CDR3 contains 11 residues. The germline gives CDR1 DFQATT, CDR2 SNEGSKA (reference sequence). The DNA for the CDR3 is TGCAGTGCCCCCAGAGGGAATGGCTACACCTTC. It translates to CSAPRGNGYTF.

The chain employs TRBV29-1 and TRBJ1-1; D remains ambiguous. The germline gives CDR1 SQVTM, CDR2 ANQGSEA. The V end was cut by 2 bases, the J end by 6 bases, with 7 bases between. There are 11 residues in the CDR3. Here the CDR3 DNA reads TGCAGCGTTGAATGGCCAGCTGAAGCTTTCTTT. Protein: CSVEWPAEAFF.

The chain couples TRBV11-3 to TRBJ2-1; D is perhaps TRBD1 (6 bases). Trimming pared 5 bases from V and 0 bases from J, leaving 14 bases between. CDR1 is SGHNT and CDR2 is YENEEA in the germline V gene. This CDR3 spans 16 amino acids. For the CDR3, the DNA is TGTGCCAGCAGCCTACGGACAGAGAGCTCCTACAATGAGCAGTTCTTC. Its protein product is CASSLRTESSYNEQFF.

The J gene is TRBJ2-4, the V gene TRBV6-5; TRBD2 is a possible D gene (6 bases). The V and J ends lost 7 bases and 1 base respectively, with 14 bases between them. CDR1 is MNHEY, CDR2 SVGAGI, per germline. The CDR3 length is 15 residues. The CDR3 loop is CASTAGQEAKNIQYF. The CDR3 bases are TGTGCCAGCACAGCGGGCCAAGAGGCCAAAAACATTCAGTACTTC.

The gene calls are TRBV7-8 and TRBJ2-1; possibly TRBD2 for D (5 bases). The V and J ends lost 5 bases and 6 bases respectively, with 11 bases between them. Germline lookup yields CDR1 SGHVS and CDR2 FQNEAQ. This CDR3 is 13 amino acids long. In DNA, the CDR3 is TGTGCCAGCAGCGGGAGCAGGAGCAATGAGCAGTTCTTC. It yields the protein CASSGSRSNEQFF.

The CDR3 DNA sequence: TGTGCCAGCAGCCCCGGGCCGGAGGCCTACGAGCAGTACTTC. Translation gives CASSPGPEAYEQYF. This rearrangement joins TRBV25-1 to TRBJ2-7, with D tentatively TRBD2 (5 bases). This CDR3 contains 14 residues. Germline CDR1 reads MGHDK; CDR2 reads SYGVNS. Trimming removed 6 bases at V and 2 bases at J, with 14 bases between.

This clone appeared once. J is TRBJ2-5 and V is TRBV7-9, with 7 bases fitting TRBD1. This CDR3 region has 17 residues. Trimming at V came to 5 bases and at J to 5 bases, leaving 17 bases not matched to a gene. Germline CDR1 and CDR2: SEHNR and FQNEAQ (reference sequence). CDR3 sequence (DNA): TGTGCCAGCAGCCAGTCCCGGGACAGCCCATTAGGGGAGACCCAGTACTTC. This codes for CASSQSRDSPLGETQYF.